A selection of T cell receptor beta chains follows, all from one sample in a study of CD8+CD57+ T cells in acquired aplastic anemia. TCRdb processed the reads anew with MiXCR; each CDR3 protein has one entry. Among a few hundred thousand distinct CDR3 sequences listed, roughly 45% were seen once. The sample was sorted CD4+, CD8+, or CD8+CD57+ T cells (not recorded which) from PBMCs. Receptor source: a human donor with aplastic anemia. Both conserved end residues are trimmed from each CDR3.

j_gene: TRBJ1-4
v_gene: TRBV7-3
CDR3aa: ASSNTGGFNEKLF

j_gene: TRBJ2-5
v_gene: TRBV7-3
CDR3aa: ASSPGTGMKTQY

j_gene: TRBJ2-7
v_gene: TRBV11-2
CDR3aa: ASSPDREAYEQY

j_gene: TRBJ1-3
v_gene: TRBV2
CDR3aa: ASSEGQVTGNTIY

j_gene: TRBJ1-2
v_gene: TRBV7-2
CDR3aa: ASSLLSGGDGYT

j_gene: TRBJ1-4
v_gene: TRBV28
CDR3aa: ASRLTWGQGYEKLF

j_gene: TRBJ2-5
v_gene: TRBV7-9
CDR3aa: ASSSPFRQGRETQY

j_gene: TRBJ1-2
v_gene: TRBV6-1
CDR3aa: ASLIQYRVDYGYT

j_gene: TRBJ2-1
v_gene: TRBV25-1
CDR3aa: ASSEASGGAREQF

j_gene: TRBJ2-7
v_gene: TRBV19
CDR3aa: ASSRDGSEQY

j_gene: TRBJ2-2
v_gene: TRBV14
CDR3aa: ASSRLAGKTGELF

j_gene: TRBJ1-3
v_gene: TRBV10-3
CDR3aa: AISKDRGRLPGNTIY

j_gene: TRBJ2-4
v_gene: TRBV6-5
CDR3aa: ASRASGGNGYIQY

j_gene: TRBJ1-1
v_gene: TRBV19
CDR3aa: ASSMRPGAGTEAF

j_gene: TRBJ2-2
v_gene: TRBV6-5
CDR3aa: ASSYDSGSNTGELF

j_gene: TRBJ2-3
v_gene: TRBV19
CDR3aa: ASSLLGPGSDTQY

j_gene: TRBJ2-2
v_gene: TRBV20-1
CDR3aa: SARVEREFGELF

j_gene: TRBJ2-2
v_gene: TRBV5-1
CDR3aa: ASSLDTAGTGELF

j_gene: TRBJ2-3
v_gene: TRBV7-9
CDR3aa: ASSQDRNSGGEDSTQY

j_gene: TRBJ1-3
v_gene: TRBV6-1
CDR3aa: ASILQGNGNTIY

j_gene: TRBJ2-3
v_gene: TRBV10-3
CDR3aa: AISESRSGGGRDEQY

j_gene: TRBJ1-4
v_gene: TRBV5-1
CDR3aa: ASSLGPYNEKLF

j_gene: TRBJ2-1
v_gene: TRBV5-6
CDR3aa: ASSTDTYNEQF

j_gene: TRBJ1-2
v_gene: TRBV2
CDR3aa: ASSGDPGDT

j_gene: TRBJ2-5
v_gene: TRBV2
CDR3aa: ASRSLAGGIQETQY